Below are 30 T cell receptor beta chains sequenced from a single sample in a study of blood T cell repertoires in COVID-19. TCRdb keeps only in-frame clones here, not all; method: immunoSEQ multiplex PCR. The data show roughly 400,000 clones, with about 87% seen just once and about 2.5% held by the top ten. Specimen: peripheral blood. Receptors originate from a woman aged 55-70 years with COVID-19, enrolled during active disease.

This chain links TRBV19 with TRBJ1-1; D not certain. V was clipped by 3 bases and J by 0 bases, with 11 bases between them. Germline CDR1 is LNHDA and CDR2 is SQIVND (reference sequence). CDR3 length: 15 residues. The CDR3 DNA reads TGTGCCAGTAGTATTCACGCAGACTTGAACACTGAAGCTTTCTTT. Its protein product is CASSIHADLNTEAFF.

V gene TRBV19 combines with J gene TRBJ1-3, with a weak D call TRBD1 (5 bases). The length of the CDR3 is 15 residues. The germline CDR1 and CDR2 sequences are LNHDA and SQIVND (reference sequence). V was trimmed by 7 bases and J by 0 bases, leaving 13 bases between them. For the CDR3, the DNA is TGTGCCAGTAATAACCGCGACAGCTCTGGAAACACCATATATTTT. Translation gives CASNNRDSSGNTIYF.

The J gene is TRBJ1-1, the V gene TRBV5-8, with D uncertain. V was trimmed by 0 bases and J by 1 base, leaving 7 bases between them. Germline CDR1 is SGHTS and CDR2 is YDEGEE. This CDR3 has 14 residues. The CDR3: CASSLGPQNTEAFF. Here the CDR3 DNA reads TGTGCCAGCAGCTTGGGGCCTCAGAACACTGAAGCTTTCTTT.

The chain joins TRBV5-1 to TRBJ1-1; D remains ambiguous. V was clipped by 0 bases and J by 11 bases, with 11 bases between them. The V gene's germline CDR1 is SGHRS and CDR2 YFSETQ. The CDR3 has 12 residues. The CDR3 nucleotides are TGCGCCAGCAGCTTGGAGGGCCGAGGGGCTTTCTTT. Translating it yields CASSLEGRGAFF.

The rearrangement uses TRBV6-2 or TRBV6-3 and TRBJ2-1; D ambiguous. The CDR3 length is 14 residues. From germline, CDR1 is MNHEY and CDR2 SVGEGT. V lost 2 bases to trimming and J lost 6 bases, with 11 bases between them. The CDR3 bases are TGTGCCAGCAGTTACGGCGGCCTTCTCAATGAGCAGTTCTTC. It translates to CASSYGGLLNEQFF.

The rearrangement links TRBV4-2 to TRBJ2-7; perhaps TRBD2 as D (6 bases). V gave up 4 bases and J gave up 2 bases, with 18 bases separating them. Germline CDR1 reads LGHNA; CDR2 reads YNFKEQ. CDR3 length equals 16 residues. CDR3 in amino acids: CASSPLGGRSPYEQYF. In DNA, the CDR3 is TGTGCCAGCAGCCCCCTAGGAGGGCGTTCCCCCTACGAGCAGTACTTC.

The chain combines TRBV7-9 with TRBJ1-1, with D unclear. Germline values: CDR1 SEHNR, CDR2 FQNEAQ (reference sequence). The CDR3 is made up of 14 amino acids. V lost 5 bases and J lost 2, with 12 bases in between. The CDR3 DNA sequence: TGTGCCAGCAGCACGCAGGCCCCAAACACTGAAGCTTTCTTT. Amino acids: CASSTQAPNTEAFF.

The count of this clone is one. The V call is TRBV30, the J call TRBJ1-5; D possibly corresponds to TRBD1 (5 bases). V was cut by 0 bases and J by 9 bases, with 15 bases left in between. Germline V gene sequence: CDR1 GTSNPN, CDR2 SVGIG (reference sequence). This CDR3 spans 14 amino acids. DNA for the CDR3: TGTGCCTGGAGTGTAGGGGAAGGGGACTTGCCCCAGCATTTT. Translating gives CAWSVGEGDLPQHF.

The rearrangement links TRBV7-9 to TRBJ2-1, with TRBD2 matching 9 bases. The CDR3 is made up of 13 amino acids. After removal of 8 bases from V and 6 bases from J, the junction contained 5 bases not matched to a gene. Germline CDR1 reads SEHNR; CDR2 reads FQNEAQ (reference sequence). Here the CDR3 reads CASLAGLGNEQFF. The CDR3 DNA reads TGTGCCAGCCTAGCGGGGCTGGGCAATGAGCAGTTCTTC.

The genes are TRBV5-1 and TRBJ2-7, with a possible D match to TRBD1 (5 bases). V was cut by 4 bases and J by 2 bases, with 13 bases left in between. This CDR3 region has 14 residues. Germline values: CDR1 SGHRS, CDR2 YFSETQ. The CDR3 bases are TGCGCCAGCAGCCCACAGGCTATAACCTACGAGCAGTACTTC. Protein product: CASSPQAITYEQYF. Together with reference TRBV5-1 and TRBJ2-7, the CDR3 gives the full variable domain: KAGVTQTPRYLIKTRGQQVTLSCSPISGHRSVSWYQQTPGQGLQFLFEYFSETQRNKGNFPGRFSGRQFSNSRSEMNVSTLELGDSALYLCASSPQAITYEQYFGPGTRLTVT.

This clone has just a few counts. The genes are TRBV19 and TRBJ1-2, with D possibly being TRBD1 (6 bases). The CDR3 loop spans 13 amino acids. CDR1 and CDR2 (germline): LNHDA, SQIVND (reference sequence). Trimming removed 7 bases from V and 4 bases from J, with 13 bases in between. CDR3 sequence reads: CASTGQLSYGYTF. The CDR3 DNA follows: TGTGCCAGTACCGGACAGTTATCCTATGGCTACACCTTC.

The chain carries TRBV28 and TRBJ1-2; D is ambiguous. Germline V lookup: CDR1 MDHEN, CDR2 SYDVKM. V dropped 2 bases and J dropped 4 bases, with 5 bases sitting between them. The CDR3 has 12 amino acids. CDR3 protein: CASSLPSYGYTF. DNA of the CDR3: TGTGCCAGCAGTTTACCGAGCTATGGCTACACCTTC.

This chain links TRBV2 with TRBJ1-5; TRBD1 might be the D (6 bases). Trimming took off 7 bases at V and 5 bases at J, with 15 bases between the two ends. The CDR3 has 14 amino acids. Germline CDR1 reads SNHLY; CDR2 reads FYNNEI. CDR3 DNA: TGTGCCAGCAACCCCAGGGGAAATGATCAGCCCCAGCATTTT. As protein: CASNPRGNDQPQHF.

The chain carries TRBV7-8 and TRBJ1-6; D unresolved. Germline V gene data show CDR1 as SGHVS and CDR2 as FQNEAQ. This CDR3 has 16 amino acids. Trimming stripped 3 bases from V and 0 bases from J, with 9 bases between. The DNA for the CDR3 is TGTGCCAGCAGCTTCGTTGGGAGCTCCTATAATTCACCCCTCCACTTT. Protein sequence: CASSFVGSSYNSPLHF.

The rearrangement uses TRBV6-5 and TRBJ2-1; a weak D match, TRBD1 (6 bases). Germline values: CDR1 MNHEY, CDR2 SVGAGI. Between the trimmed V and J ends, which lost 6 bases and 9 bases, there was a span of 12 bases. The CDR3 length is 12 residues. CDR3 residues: CASRVGGGEQFF. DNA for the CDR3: TGTGCCAGCAGGGTAGGGGGTGGTGAGCAGTTCTTC.

The CDR3 nucleotides are TGCGCCAGCAGCCAAGATTCCCGTCTGGGGGGAAGCTCCTATAATTCACCCCTCCACTTT. This gives the protein CASSQDSRLGGSSYNSPLHF. This sequence joins TRBV4-1 and TRBJ1-6, with D maybe TRBD1 (5 bases). Germline CDR1 MGHRA, CDR2 YSYEKL. The CDR3 runs to 20 residues. Trimming pared 0 bases from V and 0 bases from J, leaving 18 bases between.

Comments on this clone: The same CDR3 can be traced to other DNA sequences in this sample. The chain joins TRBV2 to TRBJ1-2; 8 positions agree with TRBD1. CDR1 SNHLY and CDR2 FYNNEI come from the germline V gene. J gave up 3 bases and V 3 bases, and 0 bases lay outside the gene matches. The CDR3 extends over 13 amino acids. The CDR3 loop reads CASSEDRDYGYTF. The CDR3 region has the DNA TGTGCCAGCAGTGAGGACAGGGACTATGGCTACACCTTC.

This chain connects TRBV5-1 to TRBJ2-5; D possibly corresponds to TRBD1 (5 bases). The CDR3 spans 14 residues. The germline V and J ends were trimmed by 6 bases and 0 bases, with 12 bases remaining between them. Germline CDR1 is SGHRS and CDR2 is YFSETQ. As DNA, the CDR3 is TGCGCCAGCACCCTCAGGGTGGACCAAGAGACCCAGTACTTC. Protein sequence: CASTLRVDQETQYF.

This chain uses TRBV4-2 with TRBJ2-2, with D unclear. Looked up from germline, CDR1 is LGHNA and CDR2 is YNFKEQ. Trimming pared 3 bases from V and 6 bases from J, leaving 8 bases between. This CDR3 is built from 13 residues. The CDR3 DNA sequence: TGTGCCAGCAGCCAGCTCTACGCCGGGGAGCTGTTTTTT. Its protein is CASSQLYAGELFF.

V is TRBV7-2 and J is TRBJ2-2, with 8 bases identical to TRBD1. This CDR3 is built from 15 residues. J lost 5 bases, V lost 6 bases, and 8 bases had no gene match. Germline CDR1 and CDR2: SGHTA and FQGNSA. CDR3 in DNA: TGTGCCAGCAGATCAGACAGGGGTGGGACCGGGGAGCTGTTTTTT. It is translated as CASRSDRGGTGELFF.

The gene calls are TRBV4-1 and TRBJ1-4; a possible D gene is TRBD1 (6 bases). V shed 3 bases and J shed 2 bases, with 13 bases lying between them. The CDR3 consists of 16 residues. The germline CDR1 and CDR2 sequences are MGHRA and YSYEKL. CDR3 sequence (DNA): TGCGCCAGCAGCCAGAGACCAGGGGTTACTAATGAAAAACTGTTTTTT. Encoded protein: CASSQRPGVTNEKLFF.

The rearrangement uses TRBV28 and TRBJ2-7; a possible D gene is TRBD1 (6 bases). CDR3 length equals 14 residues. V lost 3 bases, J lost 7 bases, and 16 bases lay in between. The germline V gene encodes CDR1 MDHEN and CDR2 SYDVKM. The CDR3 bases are TGTGCCAGCAGTTTCCCTGGGACACTGTCTGAGCAGTACTTC. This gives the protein CASSFPGTLSEQYF.

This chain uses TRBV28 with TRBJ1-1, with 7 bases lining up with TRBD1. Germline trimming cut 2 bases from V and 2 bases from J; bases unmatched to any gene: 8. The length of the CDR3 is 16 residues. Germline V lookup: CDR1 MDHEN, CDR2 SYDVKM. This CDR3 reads CASSLPFQGDNTEAFF. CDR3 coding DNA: TGTGCCAGCAGTTTACCCTTTCAGGGGGACAACACTGAAGCTTTCTTT.

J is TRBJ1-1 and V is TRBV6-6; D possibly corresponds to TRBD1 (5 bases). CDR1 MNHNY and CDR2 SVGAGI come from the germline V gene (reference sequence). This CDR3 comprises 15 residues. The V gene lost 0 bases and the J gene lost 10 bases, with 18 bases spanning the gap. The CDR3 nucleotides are TGTGCCAGCAGTTACTCCACTAGCGGCGTTGACAGAGCTTTCTTT. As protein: CASSYSTSGVDRAFF.

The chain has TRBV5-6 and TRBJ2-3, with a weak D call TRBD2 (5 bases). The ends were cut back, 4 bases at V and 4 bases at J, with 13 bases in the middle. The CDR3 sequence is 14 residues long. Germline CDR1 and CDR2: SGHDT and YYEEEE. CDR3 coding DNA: TGTGCCAGCAGCCCCCCGAGGGTTGCAGATACGCAGTATTTT. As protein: CASSPPRVADTQYF.

CDR3 bases: TGCGCCAGCGTGGGAGGTTCTGAGCAGTTCTTC. Amino acid sequence: CASVGGSEQFF. The V and J genes are TRBV5-1 and TRBJ2-1; D possibly corresponds to TRBD2 (6 bases). This CDR3 is built from 11 residues. Trimming removed 7 bases from V and 9 bases from J, with 11 bases in between. The V gene's germline CDR1 is SGHRS and CDR2 YFSETQ.

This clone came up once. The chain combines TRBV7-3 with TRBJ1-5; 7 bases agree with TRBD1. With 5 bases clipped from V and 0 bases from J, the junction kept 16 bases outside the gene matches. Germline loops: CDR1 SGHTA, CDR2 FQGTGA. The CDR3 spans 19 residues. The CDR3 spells CASSRHRDREFYSNQPQHF. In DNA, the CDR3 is TGTGCCAGCAGCCGGCACCGGGACAGAGAGTTTTATAGCAATCAGCCCCAGCATTTT. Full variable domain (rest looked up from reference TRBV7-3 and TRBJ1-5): GAGVSQTPSNKVTEKGKYVELRCDPISGHTALYWYRQSLGQGPEFLIYFQGTGAADDSGLPNDRFFAVRPEGSVSTLKIQRTERGDSAVYLCASSRHRDREFYSNQPQHFGDGTRLSIL.

CDR3 loop: CASSLGGEPYNEQFF. As DNA, the CDR3 is TGCGCCAGCAGCTTAGGCGGGGAGCCCTACAATGAGCAGTTCTTC. The chain recombines TRBV5-1 with TRBJ2-1; perhaps TRBD2 as D (6 bases). The CDR3 spans 15 residues. The V end lost 2 bases, the J end lost 2 bases, and 11 bases lay between the germline ends. Germline V CDR1 and CDR2: SGHRS, YFSETQ.

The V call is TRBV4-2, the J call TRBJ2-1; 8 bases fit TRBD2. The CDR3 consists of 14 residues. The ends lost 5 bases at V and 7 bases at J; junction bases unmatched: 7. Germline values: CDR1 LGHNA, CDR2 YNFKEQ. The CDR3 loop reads CASSSGGAGNEQFF. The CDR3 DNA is TGTGCCAGCAGCTCGGGGGGGGCTGGAAATGAGCAGTTCTTC.

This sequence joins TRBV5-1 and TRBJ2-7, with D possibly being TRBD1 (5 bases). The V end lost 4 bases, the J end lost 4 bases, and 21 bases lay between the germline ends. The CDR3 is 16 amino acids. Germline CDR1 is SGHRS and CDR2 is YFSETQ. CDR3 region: CASSRFGAGLFYEQYF. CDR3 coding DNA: TGCGCCAGCAGCCGTTTTGGGGCAGGGTTGTTTTACGAGCAGTACTTC.